These T cell receptor beta chains were read from a single sample in a study of blood T cell repertoires in COVID-19. TCRdb keeps only in-frame clones here, not all; method: immunoSEQ multiplex PCR. The sample shows about 160,000 clones, under 85% of them seen only once. The sequencing sample was made of peripheral blood. Receptor source: an elderly man with COVID-19, enrolled during active disease. Both conserved end residues are part of each CDR3. D genes are given only for firm matches. The size field is filled for only some rows; it gives once, few, many or a size class.

TGTGCCAGCAGCGCCGGGGACTTGGAGGCAGATACGCAGTATTTT | CASSAGDLEADTQYF | TRBJ2-3 | TRBV6-5 | . | .
TGCGCCAGCAGCTTGGCGGCGGGGTCCAAGGATACGCAGTATTTT | CASSLAAGSKDTQYF | TRBJ2-3 | TRBV5-1 | . | .
TGTGCCAGCAGTACCACAATGAACACTGAAGCTTTCTTT | CASSTTMNTEAFF | TRBJ1-1 | TRBV6-5 | . | few
TGTGCCAGCAGCCAGGGGGACAGGGGTGGCTACACCTTC | CASSQGDRGGYTF | TRBJ1-2 | TRBV3-1/TRBV3-2 | TRBD1 | .
TGTGCCAGCAGTCCGGGACAGCAAGAGACCCAGTACTTC | CASSPGQQETQYF | TRBJ2-5 | TRBV5-4 | TRBD1 | .
TGCGCCAGCAGTAATGTCCTTAACTATGGCTACACCTTC | CASSNVLNYGYTF | TRBJ1-2 | TRBV10-2 | . | .
TGCGCCAGCAGCCAAGTCGGTTCCGGGACAGCGTACCAAGAGACCCAGTACTTC | CASSQVGSGTAYQETQYF | TRBJ2-5 | TRBV4-3 | TRBD1 | .
TGTGCCAGCACCACAGGGAAAGGGGAGGAAAAACTGTTTTTT | CASTTGKGEEKLFF | TRBJ1-4 | TRBV21-1 | . | .
TGTGCCAGTAGTACCACAGGGACAGGGGCCGACGAGCAGTACTTC | CASSTTGTGADEQYF | TRBJ2-7 | TRBV19 | TRBD1 | .
TGTGCCAGCAGGCCCGAGGAGACAGGGGAAGCTTTCTTT | CASRPEETGEAFF | TRBJ1-1 | TRBV7-9 | TRBD1 | .
TGTGCCAGCAGCGCGGGGGCATTGGGCACTGAAGCTTTCTTT | CASSAGALGTEAFF | TRBJ1-1 | TRBV11-3 | . | .
TGCGCCAGCAGCCAAGATGTCGCAGGGGACTCTGGGGCCAACGTCCTGACTTTC | CASSQDVAGDSGANVLTF | TRBJ2-6 | TRBV4-3 | . | few
TGTGCCAGCTCACCGGACAGGGTAAATCAGCCCCAGCATTTT | CASSPDRVNQPQHF | TRBJ1-5 | TRBV18 | TRBD1 | .
TGTGCCAGCAGTGAAGCGACACGCTACGAGCAGTACTTC | CASSEATRYEQYF | TRBJ2-7 | TRBV2 | . | .
TGTGCCAGCAGCGGAGGGGACAGGGGAAGGGAGACCCAGTACTTC | CASSGGDRGRETQYF | TRBJ2-5 | TRBV5-4 | TRBD1 | .
TGTGCCAGCAGCTGGACAGGGGGCCCGAACACCGGGGAGCTGTTTTTT | CASSWTGGPNTGELFF | TRBJ2-2 | TRBV7-9 | TRBD1 | .
TGCACCGTAGGGGCTGTAAGGGGCTACACCTTC | CTVGAVRGYTF | TRBJ1-2 | TRBV20-1 | . | .
TGTGCCAGCAGGAGGGACAGGGAGAACACCGGGGAGCTGCTTTTT | CASRRDRENTGELLF | TRBJ2-2 | TRBV2 | TRBD1 | .
TGTGCCAGCAGCCCCCGAGTGGAGGGCCCAGGCACTGAAGCTTTCTTT | CASSPRVEGPGTEAFF | TRBJ1-1 | TRBV11-3 | . | .
TGTGCCAGTAGCCGGGACAGGGTGGGAAGTGAAAAACTGTTTTTT | CASSRDRVGSEKLFF | TRBJ1-4 | TRBV19 | TRBD1 | .
TGTGCCGCAGGGCAGGTCGGGACTGAAGCTTTCTTT | CAAGQVGTEAFF | TRBJ1-1 | TRBV6-6 | . | .
TGTGCCAGCTCACCGGGACAGGGCAATCAGCCCCAGCATTTT | CASSPGQGNQPQHF | TRBJ1-5 | TRBV18 | TRBD1 | .
TGTGCCAGCAGCCAAGGCAGGGGCTGGGACACTGAAGCTTTCTTT | CASSQGRGWDTEAFF | TRBJ1-1 | TRBV3-1/TRBV3-2 | . | .
TGTGCCAGCAGTTCAGGGACCGGGGAGCTGTTTTTT | CASSSGTGELFF | TRBJ2-2 | TRBV6-2/TRBV6-3 | . | .
TGTGCCAGCACGCGGACAGGGCACACCGGGGAGCTGTTTTTT | CASTRTGHTGELFF | TRBJ2-2 | TRBV11-2 | TRBD1 | .
TGTGCCAGCAGCCGGGACAGCGGTACCAATCAGCCCCAGCATTTT | CASSRDSGTNQPQHF | TRBJ1-5 | TRBV7-2 | TRBD1 | .
TGTGCCAGCAGCCAAGGGACAGGGGGCGTTGCGGGTAGGGAAAAACTGTTTTTT | CASSQGTGGVAGREKLFF | TRBJ1-4 | TRBV3-1/TRBV3-2 | TRBD1 | .
TGTGCCAGCAGCTTCGGGCAGGGCGATAAGGGTGATCAGCCCCAGCATTTT | CASSFGQGDKGDQPQHF | TRBJ1-5 | TRBV11-2 | . | .
TGTGCCAGCAGCTTGAGGAGCATGAACACTGAAGCTTTCTTT | CASSLRSMNTEAFF | TRBJ1-1 | TRBV5-5 | . | .
TGCGCCAGCAGAGAGGACAGGGCCACCGGGGAGCTGTTTTTT | CASREDRATGELFF | TRBJ2-2 | TRBV5-1 | TRBD1 | .
TGTGCCAGCAGCTCGTCACTGGCAGGCGTCTATGGCTACACCTTC | CASSSSLAGVYGYTF | TRBJ1-2 | TRBV7-2 | . | .
TGTGCCAGTAGTAGCGTAACAGTGGTTTATGGCTACACCTTC | CASSSVTVVYGYTF | TRBJ1-2 | TRBV19 | . | .
TGTGCCAGCAGTTCCAACCAGGGCCATAATTCACCCCTCCACTTT | CASSSNQGHNSPLHF | TRBJ1-6 | TRBV5-4 | . | once
TGTGCCAGCAGTCCCCGACAGGGGGAAGCTTTCTTT | CASSPRQGEAFF | TRBJ1-1 | TRBV28 | TRBD1 | .
TGTGCCAGCAGCCCTAGGACAGGGGGCAACACCGGGGAGCTGTTTTTT | CASSPRTGGNTGELFF | TRBJ2-2 | TRBV7-8 | TRBD1 | few
TGTGCCAGCAGTAGGCAGGGTGACACTGAAGCTTTCTTT | CASSRQGDTEAFF | TRBJ1-1 | TRBV2 | . | .
TGTGCCAGCAGCCAGGGACAGGGCCCCCTGGGCTATGGCTACACCTTC | CASSQGQGPLGYGYTF | TRBJ1-2 | TRBV3-1/TRBV3-2 | TRBD1 | .
TGTGCCAGCAGCTACGTCTCGGGCACTGAAGCTTTCTTT | CASSYVSGTEAFF | TRBJ1-1 | TRBV7-9 | . | .
TGTGCCACCCGGAAGGGACAGGGATACACCGGGGAGCTGTTTTTT | CATRKGQGYTGELFF | TRBJ2-2 | TRBV10-3 | TRBD1 | once
TGTGCCAGCAGTTTACGACTAGCGGGGTACAATGAGCAGTTCTTC | CASSLRLAGYNEQFF | TRBJ2-1 | TRBV28 | TRBD2 | .
TGTGCCAGCAGTTCAGTGGGACAGAGTCACTCTGGAAACACCATATATTTT | CASSSVGQSHSGNTIYF | TRBJ1-3 | TRBV28 | TRBD1 | .
TGTGCCAGCAGTCTCTGGACAGGGGGCACGAATAATTCACCCCTCCACTTT | CASSLWTGGTNNSPLHF | TRBJ1-6 | TRBV2 | TRBD1 | .
TGTGCCAGCGGACAGGCGGGAAACACCATATATTTT | CASGQAGNTIYF | TRBJ1-3 | TRBV3-1/TRBV3-2 | TRBD1 | .
TGTGCCAGCAGCTTAAGGGGAGGGGAGCTCTTAACCTACGAGCAGTACTTC | CASSLRGGELLTYEQYF | TRBJ2-7 | TRBV11-3 | TRBD2 | .
TGCGCCAGCAGCCAAGATTTAACTAGCCGGGGCACCGGGGAGCTGTTTTTT | CASSQDLTSRGTGELFF | TRBJ2-2 | TRBV4-1 | . | .
TGTGCCAGCGCACCGGGACACATGAACACTGAAGCTTTCTTT | CASAPGHMNTEAFF | TRBJ1-1 | TRBV18 | . | .
TGTGCCAGCTCACCAGCCGGACAGCACTATGGCTACACCTTC | CASSPAGQHYGYTF | TRBJ1-2 | TRBV18 | . | .
TGCAGCGTTGAAGATCTCCCAGGGATCTCTGAAGCTTTCTTT | CSVEDLPGISEAFF | TRBJ1-1 | TRBV29-1 | . | .
TGTGCCACCAGCAGAGACCCTCCCACAGATACGCAGTATTTT | CATSRDPPTDTQYF | TRBJ2-3 | TRBV15 | . | .
TGCGCCAGCAGCTTGGAAGGGACAGTGAACACTGAAGCTTTCTTT | CASSLEGTVNTEAFF | TRBJ1-1 | TRBV5-1 | TRBD1 | .
TGTGCCAGCAGTGAACAAGGCGGACAGGGGGGGCTCTTCGCTTTCTTT | CASSEQGGQGGLFAFF | TRBJ1-1 | TRBV2 | TRBD1 | .
TGTGCCAGCAGTGTTGGGACAGGGGTCGGGCAGGCGGGCAGCGAGACCCAGTACTTC | CASSVGTGVGQAGSETQYF | TRBJ2-5 | TRBV2 | TRBD1 | .
TGCGCCAGACCGGGGGGCGCGGCAAGCTCCTACGAGCAGTACTTC | CARPGGAASSYEQYF | TRBJ2-7 | TRBV10-1 | . | many
TGTGCCAGCAGCTTCGGACAGGAGAACACTGAAGCTTTCTTT | CASSFGQENTEAFF | TRBJ1-1 | TRBV7-9 | TRBD1 | few
TGCGCCAGCAGCCGTACCGGGACAGGCGATTATGGCTACACCTTC | CASSRTGTGDYGYTF | TRBJ1-2 | TRBV4-1 | TRBD1 | .
TGCGCCAGCAGCCTTCGGACTAGCGGGGCTCACACCGGGGAGCTGTTTTTT | CASSLRTSGAHTGELFF | TRBJ2-2 | TRBV5-1 | TRBD2 | .
TGTGCCAGTAGTATCATGACAGGTCCTAGTGGCAATCAGCCCCAGCATTTT | CASSIMTGPSGNQPQHF | TRBJ1-5 | TRBV19 | . | .
TGTGCCAGCAGCTTAGCGGGACAAGACACTGAAGCTTTCTTT | CASSLAGQDTEAFF | TRBJ1-1 | TRBV7-9 | . | few
TGCGCCAGCAACTCGGACAGATCCTCTGGAAACACCATATATTTT | CASNSDRSSGNTIYF | TRBJ1-3 | TRBV10-2 | . | .
TGTGCCAGCAGCCCAACAACAGGGATAGAAGGCTACACCTTC | CASSPTTGIEGYTF | TRBJ1-2 | TRBV7-3 | . | .